These 9 T cell receptor beta chains came from one sample sequenced in a study of Graves' ophthalmopathy and Graves' hyperthyroidism. The study amplified TCR beta CDR3 regions using RNA transcripts. Second-round multiplex PCR came after a first-round RT-PCR that employed HTBI primers. TCRdb passed the multiplex PCR reads through MiXCR, listing each CDR3 protein once. Of roughly 300,000 distinct CDR3 sequences detected, roughly 16% appear once; the ten largest clones hold more than 9%. The sample taken for sequencing was peripheral blood. The receptors derive from an adult man with Graves' ophthalmopathy.

This clonotype was counted ten times or more. The V gene is TRBV10-3, the J gene TRBJ2-5; 7 positions agree with TRBD1. CDR1 ENHRY and CDR2 SYGVKD come from the germline V gene. The CDR3 totals 17 residues. Unmatched junction bases numbered 12, after V lost 0 bases and J lost 5 bases. CDR3 DNA sequence: TGTGCCATCAGTGAGTCGAAGGGACAGTCTGGGGCGGAGACCCAGTACTTC. This translates into CAISESKGQSGAETQYF.

This clonotype was detected many times. The CDR3 DNA follows: TGCGCCAGCAGCCAGAGGCTAGTGAACACTGAAGCTTTCTTT. This gives the protein CASSQRLVNTEAFF. The chain has TRBV5-1 and TRBJ1-1, with D hard to call. The CDR3 consists of 14 residues. CDR1 is SGHRS, CDR2 YFSETQ, per germline. Trimming removed 4 bases at V and 0 bases at J, with 10 bases between.

The sample holds a few counts of this clonotype. The J gene is TRBJ2-5, the V gene TRBV6-5; unclear D gene. CDR1 and CDR2 (germline): MNHEY, SVGAGI. Trimming removed 2 bases at V and 2 bases at J, with 3 bases between. This CDR3 region has 12 residues. The DNA for the CDR3 is TGTGCCAGCAGTTACGCTCAAGAGACCCAGTACTTC. Protein sequence: CASSYAQETQYF.

This clonotype has ten or more counts. The rearrangement uses TRBV5-6 and TRBJ2-7, with unresolved D. The V end lost 6 bases, the J end lost 2 bases, and 12 bases lay between the germline ends. Germline V CDR1 and CDR2: SGHDT, YYEEEE. CDR3 length: 13 amino acids. The CDR3 DNA is TGTGCCAGCAACGACGACATTACCTACGAGCAGTACTTC. It codes for CASNDDITYEQYF.

Many counts were recorded for this clonotype. The V call is TRBV28, the J call TRBJ1-2; D is perhaps TRBD1 (5 bases). CDR1 is MDHEN and CDR2 is SYDVKM in the germline V gene. The CDR3 loop spans 12 amino acids. The V gene lost 4 bases and the J gene lost 4 bases, with 7 bases spanning the gap. The CDR3 loop is CASSSGLYGYTF. The CDR3 bases are TGTGCCAGCAGTTCGGGGCTCTATGGCTACACCTTC.

This clonotype was seen at least ten times. The rearrangement links TRBV9 to TRBJ1-3, with 8 bases fitting TRBD1. Germline V gene sequence: CDR1 SGDLS, CDR2 YYNGEE. The CDR3 is 17 residues long. V shed 2 bases, J shed 0 bases, and the junction held 7 bases outside the gene matches. The CDR3 protein is CASSVQGARSSGNTIYF. CDR3 coding DNA: TGTGCCAGCAGCGTGCAGGGGGCAAGAAGCTCTGGAAACACCATATATTTT.

This clonotype showed up many times. CDR3 region: CASNPPGQGVSGELFF. As DNA, the CDR3 is TGCGCCAGCAACCCCCCGGGACAGGGCGTATCCGGGGAGCTGTTTTTT. The gene calls are TRBV10-2 and TRBJ2-2, with TRBD1 matching 9 bases. The CDR3 spans 16 residues. Germline V gene data show CDR1 as WSHSY and CDR2 as SAAADI. Trimming removed 7 bases from V and 6 bases from J; junction bases left unmatched: 12.

This clonotype was detected ten times or more. This CDR3 is CASSPPKARETQYF. The CDR3 DNA reads as TGTGCCAGTAGTCCCCCTAAGGCCCGGGAGACCCAGTACTTC. The chain links TRBV19 to TRBJ2-5; the D is unclear. CDR3 length: 14 residues. Germline CDR1 is LNHDA and CDR2 is SQIVND (reference sequence). Between the trimmed V and J ends, which lost 5 bases and 5 bases, there was a span of 15 bases.

CDR3 loop: CASSDLAPFYEQYF. CDR3 coding DNA: TGTGCCAGCAGTGACCTTGCACCCTTCTACGAGCAGTACTTC. The chain couples TRBV6-1 to TRBJ2-7, with D hard to call. The CDR3 spans 14 residues. The V end lost 3 bases, the J end lost 3 bases, and 12 bases lay between the germline ends. Germline V gene lookup returns CDR1 MNHNS and CDR2 SASEGT.